The 10 T cell receptor beta chains listed next were all sequenced from one sample in a study of cytomegalovirus exposure and HLA in healthy donors (dated by TCRdb to 2016 to 2017). Library preparation was by the immunoSEQ multiplex PCR assay. For the multiplex PCR, a mixture combining 60 forward primers for TCR Vbeta segments and 13 reverse primers for TCR Jbeta segments was used. Drawn from immuneACCESS, this table holds only the in-frame rearrangements with V and J called that TCRdb kept. Clones are partly lost; checked studies trace under half to an unresolved V gene and leave the rest unexplained. For this sample there are under 150,000 clones; more than 80% appear just once. More than 4% of the sample is taken by the ten largest. Sequenced sample: PBMCs. The receptors stem from a woman aged 35 to 49 in good health and CMV-seropositive.

CDR3 protein: CSARADNEQFF. For the CDR3, the DNA is TGCAGTGCGAGGGCGGACAATGAGCAGTTCTTC. The chain links TRBV20-1 to TRBJ2-1, with D perhaps TRBD2 (5 bases). CDR1 and CDR2 (germline): DFQATT, SNEGSKA (reference sequence). Trimming cost V 6 bases and J 5 bases, with 8 bases left between them. This CDR3 is 11 amino acids long.

This chain links TRBV6-6 with TRBJ2-1; D might be TRBD2 (5 bases). Germline assignment: CDR1 MNHNY and CDR2 SVGAGI (reference sequence). The CDR3 sequence is 15 residues long. Trimming left V 0 bases short and J 7 bases short, with 13 bases between. CDR3: CASSYSGVSGNEQFF. In DNA form, the CDR3 reads TGTGCCAGCAGTTACTCCGGGGTTTCGGGTAATGAGCAGTTCTTC.

The chain combines TRBV7-2 with TRBJ2-1, with TRBD2 matching 14 bases. The CDR3 is 18 amino acids. The V segment lost 1 base and the J segment 9 bases; nucleotides outside the gene matches: 11. The germline gives CDR1 SGHTA, CDR2 FQGNSA. The CDR3 sequence is CASSLVAGLAGEFSEQFF. CDR3 nucleotide sequence: TGTGCCAGCAGCTTAGTTGCGGGACTAGCGGGAGAGTTCTCTGAGCAGTTCTTC.

The chain has TRBV6-5 and TRBJ1-4; TRBD1 is a possible D gene (5 bases). Germline V gene sequence: CDR1 MNHEY, CDR2 SVGAGI. The CDR3 is 15 amino acids. The V end lost 0 bases, the J end lost 7 bases, and 12 bases lay between the germline ends. In nucleotides, the CDR3 is TGTGCCAGCAGTTACTCCGAGACAGCCATTGAAAAACTGTTTTTT. Translated: CASSYSETAIEKLFF.

The V call is TRBV29-1, the J call TRBJ2-2, with D possibly being TRBD1 (7 bases). The CDR3 sequence is 14 residues long. The V gene lost 4 bases and the J gene lost 5 bases, with 14 bases spanning the gap. Germline V gene sequence: CDR1 SQVTM, CDR2 ANQGSEA. The CDR3 nucleotides are TGCAGCGTTGGGAAACAGGGGAGGACCGGGGAGCTGTTTTTT. Translation: CSVGKQGRTGELFF.

This clone showed up just once. J is TRBJ2-7 and V is TRBV28; 7 positions agree with TRBD1. V trimming: 6 bases; J trimming: 2 bases; junction bases outside the gene matches: 7. The CDR3 is 14 amino acids. The germline V gene has CDR1 MDHEN and CDR2 SYDVKM. CDR3 sequence (DNA): TGTGCCAGCAGGCTGACAGGGCCCACCTACGAGCAGTACTTC. Translation gives CASRLTGPTYEQYF.

J is TRBJ2-7 and V is TRBV5-5; D is uncertain. The germline CDR1 and CDR2 sequences are SGHKS and YYEKEE (reference sequence). The CDR3 runs to 14 residues. The V gene lost 0 bases and the J gene lost 3 bases, with 10 bases spanning the gap. CDR3 sequence reads: CASSLAPGSYEQYF. The CDR3 coding sequence is TGTGCCAGCAGCTTGGCCCCGGGTAGCTACGAGCAGTACTTC.

The CDR3 DNA reads TGTGCCAGCGCACGGGAGGGACGGGGGGGCCTCGTCGGGGAGCTGTTTTTT. It codes for CASAREGRGGLVGELFF. The chain links TRBV5-6 to TRBJ2-2, with 8 bases that match TRBD2. There are 17 residues in the CDR3. Germline trimming cut 7 bases from V and 7 bases from J; bases unmatched to any gene: 18. Germline V gives CDR1 SGHDT, CDR2 YYEEEE.

This clone has just one count. The V and J genes are TRBV7-9 and TRBJ1-4; no clear D gene. CDR3 length equals 13 residues. Trimming left V 5 bases short and J 4 bases short, with 8 bases between. Germline V gene sequence: CDR1 SEHNR, CDR2 FQNEAQ (reference sequence). The CDR3 loop is CASSETINEKLFF. The CDR3 nucleotides are TGTGCCAGCAGCGAGACAATTAATGAAAAACTGTTTTTT.

V usage is TRBV7-9 and J usage is TRBJ2-2; a weak D match, TRBD1 (5 bases). V was pared by 3 bases and J by 5 bases, with 7 bases between. CDR3 size: 13 residues. Looked up from germline, CDR1 is SEHNR and CDR2 is FQNEAQ (reference sequence). CDR3 sequence: CASSFSGTGELFF. CDR3 nucleotides: TGTGCCAGCAGCTTTTCAGGGACCGGGGAGCTGTTTTTT.